This entry lists 8 T cell receptor beta chains sequenced from one sample in a study of CD8 T cells in Susac syndrome. When the RNA was reverse transcribed, random hexamers were used with an input of about 0.5 to 1 ug. TCRdb passed the immunoSEQ multiplex PCR reads through MiXCR, listing each CDR3 protein once. The table includes about 300,000 distinct CDR3 sequences, almost 85% detected once. Sequencing was carried out using CD8+ T cells from PBMCs. The receptors were sampled from a human donor with multiple sclerosis.

This chain joins TRBV4-1 and TRBJ2-1, with 8 positions matching TRBD1. V dropped 4 bases and J dropped 3; count of bases not matched to a gene: 14. From germline, CDR1 is MGHRA and CDR2 YSYEKL. The CDR3 is made up of 18 amino acids. As DNA, the CDR3 is TGCGCCAGCAGCCTCCCGGAGGTTCAGGGGGCAAACTACAATGAGCAGTTCTTC. The encoded protein is CASSLPEVQGANYNEQFF.

The rearrangement links TRBV5-1 to TRBJ1-1; the D is unclear. This CDR3 is built from 14 residues. Trimming cost V 3 bases and J 2 bases, with 11 bases left between them. The germline V gene encodes CDR1 SGHRS and CDR2 YFSETQ. The chain's CDR3 is CASSSFTLNTEAFF. CDR3 nucleotide sequence: TGCGCCAGCAGCTCGTTCACCCTCAACACTGAAGCTTTCTTT.

This sequence joins TRBV4-1 and TRBJ2-2; no clear D. Trimming stripped 4 bases from V and 4 bases from J, with 4 bases between. Germline assignment: CDR1 MGHRA and CDR2 YSYEKL. The CDR3 is made up of 12 amino acids. This CDR3 is CASSPFTGELFF. CDR3 bases: TGCGCCAGCAGCCCATTCACCGGGGAGCTGTTTTTT.

The chain combines TRBV28 with TRBJ1-3, with D perhaps TRBD1 (6 bases). Germline V gene sequence: CDR1 MDHEN, CDR2 SYDVKM. The CDR3 spans 15 residues. V was trimmed by 4 bases and J by 0 bases, leaving 10 bases between them. CDR3 DNA sequence: TGTGCCAGCAGTTACAGGGTTCGCTCTGGAAACACCATATATTTT. It encodes CASSYRVRSGNTIYF. The variable domain in full, with the rest retrieved from reference TRBV28 and TRBJ1-3, is DVKVTQSSRYLVKRTGEKVFLECVQDMDHENMFWYRQDPGLGLRLIYFSYDVKMKEKGDIPEGYSVSREKKERFSLILESASTNQTSMYLCASSYRVRSGNTIYFGEGSWLTVV.

CDR3 DNA sequence: TGTGCCAGCAGTTTAGTACTAGCGGGAGGGGGCAACGAGCAGTACTTC. Translated: CASSLVLAGGGNEQYF. The chain employs TRBV27 and TRBJ2-7; 13 bases align to TRBD2. J gave up 5 bases and V 2 bases, and 6 bases lay outside the gene matches. CDR1 and CDR2 (germline): MNHEY, SMNVEV (reference sequence). This CDR3 spans 16 amino acids.

The chain is built from TRBV5-4 and TRBJ1-1; weak D call: TRBD1 (6 bases). The CDR3 is 13 amino acids. Trimming pared 2 bases from V and 8 bases from J, leaving 13 bases between. The V gene's germline CDR1 is SGHNT and CDR2 YYREEE (reference sequence). This CDR3 is CASSFSGVPEAFF. The CDR3 coding sequence is TGTGCCAGCAGCTTTTCAGGGGTACCCGAAGCTTTCTTT.

This sequence joins TRBV9 and TRBJ2-1, with 7 positions matching TRBD2. The germline CDR1 and CDR2 sequences are SGDLS and YYNGEE. V was clipped by 1 base and J by 7 bases; unmatched bases: 8. The CDR3 length is 15 residues. The CDR3: CASSVTSVSWNEQFF. The CDR3 nucleotides are TGTGCCAGCAGCGTAACTAGCGTTAGCTGGAATGAGCAGTTCTTC.

The V and J genes are TRBV7-9 and TRBJ2-5; D might be TRBD1 or TRBD2, each matching 5 bases. V was clipped by 6 bases and J by 1 base, with 12 bases between them. The V gene's germline CDR1 is SEHNR and CDR2 FQNEAQ (reference sequence). This CDR3 contains 14 residues. CDR3 nucleotides: TGTGCCAGCAGACAATCCGGGACCCAAGAGACCCAGTACTTC. The encoded protein is CASRQSGTQETQYF.